The 22 T cell receptor beta chains reported below all come from one sample, sequenced in a study of OX40 agonist ivuxolimab in advanced cancers. TCRdb's table, derived via immunoSEQ multiplex PCR, lists solely in-frame clones and lacks some. The sample has about 9,800 clones, approximately 88% seen once; the top ten hold roughly 13%. Here the sequenced sample was CD4+ or CD8+ T cells sorted from blood, taken in a trial of the OX40 agonist ivuxolimab. The receptor set was obtained from an adult with an advanced solid tumor such as melanoma, head and neck, liver or kidney cancer.

The V and J genes are TRBV11-1 and TRBJ2-5; tentatively, D is TRBD2 (6 bases). The CDR3 runs to 15 residues. The V end was cut by 5 bases, the J end by 4 bases, with 17 bases between. Per germline, CDR1 SGHAT and CDR2 FQDESV (reference sequence). This CDR3 is CASSRTGLLGETQYF. CDR3 nucleotide sequence: TGTGCCAGCAGCCGCACCGGACTACTTGGAGAGACCCAGTACTTC.

The chain joins TRBV5-3 to TRBJ2-1, with a possible D match to TRBD2 (6 bases). TRBV5-3 is recorded as an ORF, its role being uncertain. V was trimmed by 1 base and J by 9 bases, leaving 8 bases between them. CDR3 length: 12 residues. CDR3 in DNA: TGTGCCAGAAGCTTGCTGGGGGGTGAGCAGTTCTTC. Protein product: CARSLLGGEQFF.

The rearrangement joins TRBV18 to TRBJ1-1; weak D call: TRBD1 (5 bases). Germline CDR1 reads KGHSH; CDR2 reads LQKENI. The CDR3 extends over 15 amino acids. V was pared by 1 base and J by 0 bases, with 9 bases between. The CDR3 region is CASSPQQGLNTEAFF. The CDR3 nucleotides are TGTGCCAGCTCACCACAGCAGGGACTGAACACTGAAGCTTTCTTT.

This rearrangement joins TRBV7-3 to TRBJ2-1, with D perhaps TRBD2 (6 bases). The CDR3 runs to 15 residues. V lost 1 base to trimming and J lost 3 bases, with 10 bases between them. Germline-derived CDR1 and CDR2 are SGHTA and FQGTGA. CDR3 in amino acids: CASSLIGTYYNEQFF. CDR3 nucleotides: TGTGCCAGCAGCTTAATCGGGACTTACTACAATGAGCAGTTCTTC. The full variable domain, completed using reference TRBV7-3 and TRBJ2-1, is GAGVSQTPSNKVTEKGKYVELRCDPISGHTALYWYRQSLGQGPEFLIYFQGTGAADDSGLPNDRFFAVRPEGSVSTLKIQRTERGDSAVYLCASSLIGTYYNEQFFGPGTRLTVL.

This chain joins TRBV15 and TRBJ2-5; TRBD2 matches 7 bases. After removal of 3 bases from V and 0 bases from J, the junction contained 1 base not matched to a gene. This CDR3 has 14 residues. Per the germline V gene, CDR1 is LNHNV and CDR2 is YYDKDF (reference sequence). CDR3 sequence (DNA): TGTGCCACCAGCAGCGGGGGGTACCAAGAGACCCAGTACTTC. Its translation is CATSSGGYQETQYF.

The rearrangement uses TRBV6-5 and TRBJ2-7; D is tentatively TRBD1 or TRBD2 (6 bases each). V was clipped by 3 bases and J by 3 bases, with 15 bases between them. CDR3 length: 15 amino acids. In germline, CDR1 is MNHEY, CDR2 SVGAGI. CDR3: CASSYGGKGGYEQYF. The CDR3 DNA reads as TGTGCCAGCAGTTATGGCGGGAAGGGGGGCTACGAGCAGTACTTC.

In its sample, this clone was seen once. This chain links TRBV27 with TRBJ2-7; D not resolved. Germline lookup yields CDR1 MNHEY and CDR2 SMNVEV (reference sequence). The germline V and J ends were trimmed by 5 bases and 2 bases, with 16 bases remaining between them. The CDR3 has 15 residues. The CDR3 DNA sequence: TGTGCCAGCAGTCCCCGCGTGCGCCTAGCCTACGAGCAGTACTTC. It specifies CASSPRVRLAYEQYF.

The rearrangement joins TRBV29-1 to TRBJ2-1; D gene uncertain. The germline gives CDR1 SQVTM, CDR2 ANQGSEA. V dropped 6 bases and J dropped 0 bases, with 12 bases sitting between them. The CDR3 runs to 14 residues. The CDR3, as DNA: TGCAGCGTAGCTAGTTCACTCTCCTACAATGAGCAGTTCTTC. Protein sequence: CSVASSLSYNEQFF.

J is TRBJ1-5 and V is TRBV2; 7 nucleotides line up with TRBD1. The CDR3 is 17 amino acids. Germline CDR1 SNHLY, CDR2 FYNNEI. With V trimmed by 5 bases and J by 0 bases, 10 bases remained unmatched. In nucleotides, the CDR3 is TGTGCCAGCAGTCGGGACAGTAGCACGTATAGCAATCAGCCCCAGCATTTT. Protein product: CASSRDSSTYSNQPQHF.

This chain connects TRBV28 to TRBJ1-4; D unclear. V was trimmed by 6 bases and J by 0 bases, leaving 2 bases between them. The V gene's germline CDR1 is MDHEN and CDR2 SYDVKM. CDR3 length equals 12 residues. CDR3 in amino acids: CASSPTNEKLFF. In DNA form, the CDR3 reads TGTGCCAGCAGCCCAACTAATGAAAAACTGTTTTTT.

The chain is built from TRBV10-2 and TRBJ2-5; TRBD1 aligns across 8 bases. The J call is in doubt because the DNA end fits TRBJ2-7 better. This CDR3 is 14 amino acids long. CDR1 WSHSY and CDR2 SAAADI come from the germline V gene. Here the CDR3 reads CASRTGVASYEQYF. In nucleotides, the CDR3 is TGCGCCAGCAGGACAGGGGTGGCTTCCTACGAGCAGTACTTC.

This sequence joins TRBV11-2 and TRBJ2-1; TRBD2 aligns across 7 bases. Germline V gene data show CDR1 as SGHAT and CDR2 as FQNNGV. This CDR3 is 16 amino acids long. V dropped 3 bases and J dropped 7; count of bases not matched to a gene: 12. The CDR3 sequence: CASSFGSSGNTNEQFF. The CDR3 nucleotides read TGTGCCAGCAGCTTCGGATCCAGCGGGAACACAAATGAGCAGTTCTTC.

In its sample, this clone was seen once. This chain links TRBV28 with TRBJ2-7, with 8 bases matching TRBD1. Trimming at V came to 6 bases and at J to 0 bases, leaving 10 bases not matched to a gene. The CDR3 is 16 amino acids. The germline V gene encodes CDR1 MDHEN and CDR2 SYDVKM. The CDR3 region is CASSSPWDRSSYEQYF. CDR3 nucleotide sequence: TGTGCCAGCAGCTCGCCCTGGGACAGGTCCTCCTACGAGCAGTACTTC.

This chain connects TRBV9 to TRBJ2-1, with TRBD2 matching 9 bases. Looked up from germline, CDR1 is SGDLS and CDR2 is YYNGEE. V lost 2 bases to trimming and J lost 6 bases; unmatched junction nucleotides: 6. This CDR3 contains 15 residues. The CDR3 is CASSVTGTSINEQFF. Here the CDR3 DNA reads TGTGCCAGCAGCGTTACCGGGACTAGCATCAATGAGCAGTTCTTC. Full variable domain (remainder filled in from reference TRBV9 and TRBJ2-1): DSGVTQTPKHLITATGQRVTLRCSPRSGDLSVYWYQQSLDQGLQFLIQYYNGEERAKGNILERFSAQQFPDLHSELNLSSLELGDSALYFCASSVTGTSINEQFFGPGTRLTVL.

The chain joins TRBV30 to TRBJ2-7; 13 bases align to TRBD2. Germline V lookup: CDR1 GTSNPN, CDR2 SVGIG (reference sequence). J gave up 1 base and V 0 bases, and 3 bases lay outside the gene matches. The CDR3 is 16 residues long. This CDR3 reads CAWSVGGLAGSYEQYF. In DNA, the CDR3 is TGTGCCTGGAGTGTAGGGGGACTAGCGGGATCCTACGAGCAGTACTTC. The full variable domain, its missing parts supplied by reference TRBV30 and TRBJ2-7, is SQTIHQWPATLVQPVGSPLSLECTVEGTSNPNLYWYRQAAGRGLQLLFYSVGIGQISSEVPQNLSASRPQDRQFILSSKKLLLSDSGFYLCAWSVGGLAGSYEQYFGPGTRLTVT.

The chain couples TRBV28 to TRBJ2-1; 15 nucleotides match TRBD2. The V and J ends lost 6 bases and 2 bases, in that order; junction bases with no gene match: 5. The CDR3 spans 17 residues. Germline CDR1 MDHEN, CDR2 SYDVKM. The CDR3 DNA reads as TGTGCCAGCAGGGGGACTAGCGGGAGGATCACCTACAATGAGCAGTTCTTC. It yields the protein CASRGTSGRITYNEQFF.

The chain is built from TRBV5-1 and TRBJ1-3; perhaps TRBD1 as D (6 bases). The CDR3 is made up of 14 amino acids. V lost 1 base and J 4 bases, leaving 9 bases between the germline ends. Germline V lookup: CDR1 SGHRS, CDR2 YFSETQ. The CDR3 bases are TGCGCCAGCAGCTTGACAGGGAGGGGAAACACCATATATTTT. Its protein product is CASSLTGRGNTIYF.

V is TRBV25-1 and J is TRBJ1-5; perhaps TRBD1 as D (6 bases). The ends were cut back, 1 base at V and 4 bases at J, with 8 bases in the middle. Germline assignment: CDR1 MGHDK and CDR2 SYGVNS. The CDR3 extends over 14 amino acids. The CDR3 DNA reads as TGTGCCAGCAGTGAATGGAGGGGGAATCAGCCCCAGCATTTT. Encoded protein: CASSEWRGNQPQHF.

DNA of the CDR3: TGTGCCATCAGTGTAGCAGCGGGTGGTGAGCAGTTCTTC. Translating it yields CAISVAAGGEQFF. The rearrangement links TRBV10-3 to TRBJ2-1; TRBD2 might be the D (6 bases). Germline lookup yields CDR1 ENHRY and CDR2 SYGVKD. CDR3 length equals 13 residues. Trimming stripped 4 bases from V and 9 bases from J, with 13 bases between.

V is TRBV10-3 and J is TRBJ2-5; D call uncertain. The DNA end lines up better with TRBJ2-7; the J call may be wrong. This CDR3 comprises 14 residues. Germline V gene data show CDR1 as ENHRY and CDR2 as SYGVKD. The CDR3 DNA reads TGTGCCATCAGTGAATCGGTGCGGACGTACGAGCAGTACTTC. Protein: CAISESVRTYEQYF.

The J gene is TRBJ1-5, the V gene TRBV5-1, with D tentatively TRBD1 (6 bases). The V end lost 5 bases, the J end lost 5 bases, and 17 bases lay between the germline ends. The CDR3 contains 15 residues. Germline values: CDR1 SGHRS, CDR2 YFSETQ. This chain's CDR3 is CASSFTGAGDQPQHF. The CDR3 nucleotides read TGCGCCAGCAGTTTCACGGGCGCAGGGGATCAGCCCCAGCATTTT. Complete variable domain (other parts from reference TRBV5-1 and TRBJ1-5): KAGVTQTPRYLIKTRGQQVTLSCSPISGHRSVSWYQQTPGQGLQFLFEYFSETQRNKGNFPGRFSGRQFSNSRSEMNVSTLELGDSALYLCASSFTGAGDQPQHFGDGTRLSIL.

The chain joins TRBV30 to TRBJ1-6; possible D gene TRBD1, 5 bases. This CDR3 has 14 residues. The V end lost 0 bases, the J end lost 8 bases, and 11 bases lay between the germline ends. The V gene's germline CDR1 is GTSNPN and CDR2 SVGIG (reference sequence). Written as DNA, the CDR3 is TGTGCCTGGAGTGTCAGCAGGGCACATTCACCCCTCCACTTT. As protein: CAWSVSRAHSPLHF.